The clone carrying this T cell receptor (beta chain) was recorded many times. Its antigen is not known. The data were obtained in a study of early T cells in non-severe SARS-CoV-2 infection. Looking at the study overall: Sequencing input comprised bulk RNA from unsorted whole blood; chain pairing was not available. Study conclusions and caveats: VDJdb matching skewed toward anti-spike CD8 responses, missing private and CD4 specificities.

Individually, cDNA molecules had unique molecular identifiers attached to them. Each CDR3 protein is one row after TCRdb ran MiXCR on the 5' RACE reads. Of tens of thousands of distinct CDR3 sequences detected, approximately 10% appear once; the ten largest clones hold 3.5% to 4%. The sample comprised whole blood. This sequence originates from an adult who was a healthcare worker with PCR-confirmed SARS-CoV-2 infection or an uninfected control (not recorded which).

This CDR3 is CSVGTSRTDTQYF. In DNA form, the CDR3 reads TGCAGCGTTGGAACTAGCCGGACAGATACGCAGTATTTT. V and J are TRBV29-1 and TRBJ2-3; D might be TRBD2 (6 bases). Germline V gives CDR1 SQVTM, CDR2 ANQGSEA. Trimming removed 4 bases from V and 3 bases from J, with 11 bases in between. This CDR3 is 13 amino acids long.